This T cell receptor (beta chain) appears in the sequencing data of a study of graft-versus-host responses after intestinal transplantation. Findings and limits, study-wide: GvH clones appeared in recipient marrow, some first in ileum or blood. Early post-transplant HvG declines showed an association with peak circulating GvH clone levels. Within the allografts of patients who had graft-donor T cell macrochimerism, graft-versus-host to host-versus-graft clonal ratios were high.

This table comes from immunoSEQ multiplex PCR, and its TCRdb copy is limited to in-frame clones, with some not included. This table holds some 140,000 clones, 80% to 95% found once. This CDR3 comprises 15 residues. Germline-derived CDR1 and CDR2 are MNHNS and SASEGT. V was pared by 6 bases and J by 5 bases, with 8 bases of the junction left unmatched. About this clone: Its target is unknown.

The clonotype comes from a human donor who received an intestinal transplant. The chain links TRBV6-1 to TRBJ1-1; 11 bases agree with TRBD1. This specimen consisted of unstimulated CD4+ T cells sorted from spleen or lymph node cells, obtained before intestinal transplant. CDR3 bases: TGTGCCAGCAGCCCCACCGGGACAGGGGGGACTGAAGCTTTCTTT. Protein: CASSPTGTGGTEAFF.